This T cell receptor (beta chain) was found in a study of T cell changes during pregnancy in multiple sclerosis. The junction had 5 bases not matched to a gene; V was cut back by 1 base and J by 0 bases. Germline V CDR1 and CDR2: SGHAT, FQNNGV. The CDR3 loop spans 16 amino acids. Using immunoSEQ multiplex PCR, the repertoire was profiled, and TCRdb retains in-frame clones only, with some absent. The data contain about 79,000 clones, around nine tenths of them singletons. The sample here was CD4+ T cells from peripheral blood mononuclear cells, taken in the second trimester of pregnancy. The sequence was obtained from a female donor with multiple sclerosis, enrolled in a pregnancy study. The chain carries TRBV11-2 and TRBJ2-7; TRBD1 aligns across 8 bases. Here the CDR3 reads CASSLAGTGFSYEQYF. The CDR3 bases are TGTGCCAGCAGCTTAGCAGGGACAGGATTCTCCTACGAGCAGTACTTC.